This is a list of T cell receptor beta chains from one sample in a study of shared clonotypes between healthy human individuals. Assay: immunoSEQ multiplex PCR; the TCRdb copy retains only in-frame clones and omits some. The table shows about 580,000 clones, with 98% occurring only once. The sequenced sample was naive CD8+ T cells sorted from blood. All receptors come from a man aged 25-45 years in good health. The CDR3 runs from the conserved cysteine through the conserved F or W. D genes are given only for firm matches. Expanded clones are given a class, and other clones once, few, many or no size at all.

d_gene	abundance	v_gene	j_gene	CDR3nt	CDR3aa
TRBD2	.	TRBV7-9	TRBJ2-1	TGTGCCAGCAGCTCGCTGGGAGGGAGGAATGAGCAGTTCTTC	CASSSLGGRNEQFF
TRBD1	.	TRBV5-8	TRBJ1-5	TGTGCCAGCAGCTTTTGGGGGACAGGTCTAAATCAGCCCCAGCATTTT	CASSFWGTGLNQPQHF
.	.	TRBV2	TRBJ2-7	TGTGCCAGCGCGGGACGGAATTACTACGAGCAGTACTTC	CASAGRNYYEQYF
.	.	TRBV15	TRBJ2-7	TGTGCCACCAGTCCGGGACTGAAGAATGCCTACGAGCAGTACTTC	CATSPGLKNAYEQYF
.	.	TRBV7-9	TRBJ1-2	TGTGCCAGCAGCTTAGGGGGCACCGGGGACGGGCTCTATGGCTACACCTTC	CASSLGGTGDGLYGYTF
.	.	TRBV6-6	TRBJ2-7	TGTGCCAGCAGTTACACCGACGACGAGCAGTACTTC	CASSYTDDEQYF
.	few	TRBV25-1	TRBJ1-3	TGTGCCAGCACCCCTGGAGACACCATATATTTT	CASTPGDTIYF
.	.	TRBV10-2	TRBJ2-7	TGCGCCAGCAGTGAGTCACCAGGCTACGAGCAGTACTTC	CASSESPGYEQYF
.	.	TRBV25-1	TRBJ2-3	TGTGCCAGCAGTGAACAGGAGACTATGACAGATACGCAGTATTTT	CASSEQETMTDTQYF
.	.	TRBV7-9	TRBJ2-1	TGTGCCAGCAGCCCCCCACCTACTGAGCAGTTCTTC	CASSPPPTEQFF
TRBD1	.	TRBV29-1	TRBJ2-2	TGCAGCGTTGAAGGTTTCGGGACAGCCGGGGAGCTGTTTTTT	CSVEGFGTAGELFF
.	.	TRBV2	TRBJ2-2	TGTGCCAGCAGCGGGAGTCTCACCGGGGAGCTGTTTTTT	CASSGSLTGELFF
.	.	TRBV4-1	TRBJ2-7	TGCGCCAGCAGCCAGGGGCCACTAGCAGGGACCGGCGAGCAGTACTTC	CASSQGPLAGTGEQYF
.	.	TRBV10-3	TRBJ2-7	TGTGCCATCAGTGAGTCGCAGCGGAACTACGAGCAGTACTTC	CAISESQRNYEQYF
.	.	TRBV15	TRBJ2-5	TGTGCCACCAGCCTACCGATTTCCCACCGGGAGACCCAGTACTTC	CATSLPISHRETQYF
.	.	TRBV13	TRBJ2-4	TGTGCCAGCAGCGTAGGGTTAGCCAAAAACATTCAGTACTTC	CASSVGLAKNIQYF
TRBD2	.	TRBV7-9	TRBJ2-1	TGTGCCAGCAGCTCGCCCTTTCGGGAGGAGTACAATGAGCAGTTCTTC	CASSSPFREEYNEQFF
.	.	TRBV28	TRBJ2-3	TGTGCCAGCAGTTTATTTCGGAGCACAGATACGCAGTATTTT	CASSLFRSTDTQYF
.	.	TRBV7-8	TRBJ2-5	TGTGCCAGCAGATTCTGGGATAGCCCCCAAGAGACCCAGTACTTC	CASRFWDSPQETQYF
TRBD2	once	TRBV13	TRBJ2-1	TGTGCCAGCAGCTTAGGCCCTAGCGGGAGAGGTGAGCAGTTCTTC	CASSLGPSGRGEQFF
.	.	TRBV5-4	TRBJ1-1	TGTGCCAGCAGCCCGGTTGGGAACACTGAAGCTTTCTTT	CASSPVGNTEAFF
.	once	TRBV5-1	TRBJ1-1	TGCGCCAGCAGCTTTTACCAGGCGGACACTGAAGCTTTCTTT	CASSFYQADTEAFF
.	.	TRBV7-9	TRBJ1-1	TGTGCCAGCAGCGCCGCCAAGAGGGGTTTCACTGAAGCTTTCTTT	CASSAAKRGFTEAFF
.	.	TRBV27	TRBJ2-3	TGTGCCAGCAATTCTCTAGGAGGCTTCACAGATACGCAGTATTTT	CASNSLGGFTDTQYF
TRBD1	.	TRBV27	TRBJ1-2	TGTGCCAGCAGTCCCCGTAAGTGGCAGGGGGATGGCTACACCTTC	CASSPRKWQGDGYTF
.	.	TRBV5-8	TRBJ2-1	TGTGCCAGCAGCTTGACAGAATACAATGAGCAGTTCTTC	CASSLTEYNEQFF
.	.	TRBV29-1	TRBJ1-2	TGCAGCGTCGGGAGGGCAGGAGACTATGGCTACACCTTC	CSVGRAGDYGYTF
.	.	TRBV10-3	TRBJ2-1	TGTGCCATCAGTGAGGACAATGAGCAGTTCTTC	CAISEDNEQFF
.	.	TRBV10-2	TRBJ1-2	TGCGCCAGCAGCCCTCTAGGGGAATATGGCTACACCTTC	CASSPLGEYGYTF
.	.	TRBV9	TRBJ2-1	TGTGCCAGCAGCGTGGGCGGGGAGACCTACAATGAGCAGTTCTTC	CASSVGGETYNEQFF
TRBD2	.	TRBV5-1	TRBJ2-7	TGCGCCAGCAGCTTCGGGACTAGCTCCTACGAGCAGTACTTC	CASSFGTSSYEQYF
TRBD2	.	TRBV2	TRBJ2-3	TGTGCCAGCAGTGATCATCCCTCGTCTAGCGGGAGAACCGATACGCAGTATTTT	CASSDHPSSSGRTDTQYF
.	.	TRBV7-3	TRBJ1-1	TGTGCCAGCAGCTTAAGTGCGGGGAACACTGAAGCTTTCTTT	CASSLSAGNTEAFF
.	.	TRBV2	TRBJ2-7	TGTGCCAGCAGTGACGGAACTAGCTCCTACGAGCAGTACTTC	CASSDGTSSYEQYF
.	.	TRBV7-9	TRBJ2-7	TGTGCCAGCAGCCCGGGGTCCGAGCAGTACTTC	CASSPGSEQYF
TRBD2	.	TRBV11-2	TRBJ2-2	TGTGCCAGCAGCTCCCGCCGACTAGCGGGAGAGCACACCGGGGAGCTGTTTTTT	CASSSRRLAGEHTGELFF
.	.	TRBV25-1	TRBJ2-2	TGTGCCAGCAGTGGGACGGACACGAACACCGGGGAGCTGTTTTTT	CASSGTDTNTGELFF
.	.	TRBV19	TRBJ2-2	TGTGCCTGTGGAATTTCGGCCGGGGAGCTGTTTTTT	CACGISAGELFF
.	.	TRBV29-1	TRBJ1-4	TGCAGCGTTGAAATGCGGGGAAGTAATGAAAAACTGTTTTTT	CSVEMRGSNEKLFF
.	.	TRBV15	TRBJ2-4	TGTGCCACCAGCAGCGACGACGGATGGGTCCTTCTATCCAAAAACATTCAGTACTTC	CATSSDDGWVLLSKNIQYF
.	.	TRBV5-4	TRBJ2-7	TGTGCCAGCAGCTTGCTGGAGGGGAACGACTACGAGCAGTACTTC	CASSLLEGNDYEQYF
.	.	TRBV7-9	TRBJ2-5	TGTGCCAGCACCCCCGGGGCTTCCGGGACCCAGTACTTC	CASTPGASGTQYF
TRBD1	.	TRBV29-1	TRBJ1-2	TGCAGCGTTGAAGACCGTACAGGGGGGAATACCTATGGCTACACCTTC	CSVEDRTGGNTYGYTF
TRBD2	.	TRBV5-8	TRBJ2-7	TGTGCCAGCAGCTTGGCGGGAGGAATTTCCTACGAGCAGTACTTC	CASSLAGGISYEQYF
.	.	TRBV28	TRBJ2-2	TGTGCCAGCACCCCCAGCGAAGCCGGGGAGCTGTTTTTT	CASTPSEAGELFF
.	.	TRBV6-5	TRBJ2-7	TGTGCCAGCACCCTTACGGGTTCTGGATCCGAGCAGTACTTC	CASTLTGSGSEQYF
.	.	TRBV11-3	TRBJ2-1	TGTGCCAGCAGCTCCCGCAGCTACAATGAGCAGTTCTTC	CASSSRSYNEQFF
.	.	TRBV18	TRBJ2-3	TGTGCCAGCTCAGGCGGCTCCCGGCATCCTACTGATACGCAGTATTTT	CASSGGSRHPTDTQYF
TRBD2	.	TRBV4-3	TRBJ2-1	TGCGCCAGCAGCCAAGATTCGCGAGCGGGATTCTACAATGAGCAGTTCTTC	CASSQDSRAGFYNEQFF
TRBD2	.	TRBV10-2	TRBJ2-7	TGCGCCAGCAGCTTGACTAGCGGGTACTACGAGCAGTACTTC	CASSLTSGYYEQYF
TRBD2	.	TRBV2	TRBJ2-3	TGTGCCAGCAGCGAAGGGGCCTGGAGCGGGAGGGTGGTAGATACGCAGTATTTT	CASSEGAWSGRVVDTQYF
TRBD2	once	TRBV18	TRBJ2-7	TGTGCCAGCTCACCAGTAAAGGCTAGCGGGAGTTTGTTTGGGAACGAGCAGTACTTC	CASSPVKASGSLFGNEQYF
.	.	TRBV11-2	TRBJ2-7	TGTGCCAGCAGCGCCTTCCGCCCCGAGCAGTACTTC	CASSAFRPEQYF
.	once	TRBV7-2	TRBJ2-1	TGTGCCAGCAGCTTATTGGGAAAAAATGAGCAGTTCTTC	CASSLLGKNEQFF
TRBD2	.	TRBV15	TRBJ2-7	TGTGCCACCAGCGGATGGCTAGCGGGACCGTACGAGCAGTACTTC	CATSGWLAGPYEQYF
TRBD2	.	TRBV11-2	TRBJ2-7	TGTGCCAGCAGCTGGACTAGCGGAGCCTACGAGCAGTACTTC	CASSWTSGAYEQYF
.	.	TRBV29-1	TRBJ2-1	TGCAGCGTTGAAGAGGGACTGCCCTACAATGAGCAGTTCTTC	CSVEEGLPYNEQFF